This TCR beta chain stems from a study of T-cell reconstitution after alpha-beta-depleted transplantation in children. The study, taken as a whole, reports: Where alpha-beta T cells came from about two months after transplant was reportedly several hundred expanded graft clones. T-cell numbers and diversity, one year after transplant, stemmed largely from T cells that were newly produced.

Concerning this clonotype: What it binds is unknown.

CDR1 is SGHVS and CDR2 is FQNEAQ in the germline V gene. This CDR3 contains 17 residues. Trimming pared 5 bases from V and 0 bases from J, leaving 16 bases between. Preparation of the TCRbeta library involved a method that used unique molecular identifiers. TCRdb recomputed calls from the PCR reads with MiXCR, one row per CDR3 protein. This table has 550,000 to 600,000 distinct CDR3 sequences, roughly 24% appearing once. This clonotype originated in a boy less than two years old who had a stem cell transplant for acute myeloid leukemia, so the T cells may come from the graft donor. The material sequenced was PBMCs, mostly from graft donor cells, taken 360 days after TCRalphabeta/CD19-depleted stem cell transplant. The chain is built from TRBV7-8 and TRBJ2-2; D may be TRBD2 (6 bases). CDR3 nucleotide sequence: TGTGCCAGCAGCCGACTGGGAGGCAACGCGAACACCGGGGAGCTGTTTTTT. Protein: CASSRLGGNANTGELFF. Supplemented by reference TRBV7-8 and TRBJ2-2, the full variable domain reads GAGVSQSPRYKVAKRGQDVALRCDPISGHVSLFWYQQALGQGPEFLTYFQNEAQLDKSGLPSDRFFAERPEGSVSTLKIQRTQQEDSAVYLCASSRLGGNANTGELFFGEGSRLTVL.